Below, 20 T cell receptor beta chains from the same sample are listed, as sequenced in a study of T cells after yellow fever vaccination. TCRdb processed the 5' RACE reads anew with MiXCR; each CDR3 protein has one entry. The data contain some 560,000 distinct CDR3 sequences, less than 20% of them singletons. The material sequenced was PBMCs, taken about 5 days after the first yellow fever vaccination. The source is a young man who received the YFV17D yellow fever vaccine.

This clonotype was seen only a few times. This CDR3 is CASRRNSGANVLTF. CDR3 DNA: TGTGCCAGCAGACGGAACTCTGGGGCCAACGTCCTGACTTTC. The V and J genes are TRBV7-2 and TRBJ2-6; D remains unclear. The germline CDR1 and CDR2 sequences are SGHTA and FQGNSA. The length of the CDR3 is 14 residues. Trimming took off 6 bases at V and 0 bases at J, with 6 bases between the two ends.

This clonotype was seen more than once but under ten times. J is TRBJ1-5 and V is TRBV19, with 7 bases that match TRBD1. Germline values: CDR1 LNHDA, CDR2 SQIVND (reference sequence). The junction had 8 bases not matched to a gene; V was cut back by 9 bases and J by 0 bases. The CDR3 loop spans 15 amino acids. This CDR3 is CASGTDTYSNQPQHF. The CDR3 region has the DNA TGTGCCAGCGGGACAGACACTTATAGCAATCAGCCCCAGCATTTT.

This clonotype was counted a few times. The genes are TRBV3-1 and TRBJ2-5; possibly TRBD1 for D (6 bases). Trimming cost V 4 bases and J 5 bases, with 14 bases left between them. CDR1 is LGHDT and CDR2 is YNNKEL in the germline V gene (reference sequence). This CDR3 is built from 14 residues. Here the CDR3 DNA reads TGTGCCAGCAGCCCTCTACAGGGCTGGGAGACCCAGTACTTC. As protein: CASSPLQGWETQYF.

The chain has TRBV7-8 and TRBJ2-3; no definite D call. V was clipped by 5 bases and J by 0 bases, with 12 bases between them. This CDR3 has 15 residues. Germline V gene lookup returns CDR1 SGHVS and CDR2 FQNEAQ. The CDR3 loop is CASSRIVLSTDTQYF. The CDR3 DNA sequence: TGTGCCAGCAGCCGTATAGTACTAAGCACAGATACGCAGTATTTT. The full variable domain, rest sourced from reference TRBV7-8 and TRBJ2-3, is GAGVSQSPRYKVAKRGQDVALRCDPISGHVSLFWYQQALGQGPEFLTYFQNEAQLDKSGLPSDRFFAERPEGSVSTLKIQRTQQEDSAVYLCASSRIVLSTDTQYFGPGTRLTVL.

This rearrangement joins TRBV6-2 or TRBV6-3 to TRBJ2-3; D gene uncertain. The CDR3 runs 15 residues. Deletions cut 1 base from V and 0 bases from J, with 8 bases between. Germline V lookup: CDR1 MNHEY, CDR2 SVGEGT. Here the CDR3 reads CASSYLADSTDTQYF. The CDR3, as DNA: TGTGCCAGCAGTTACTTGGCAGATAGCACAGATACGCAGTATTTT.

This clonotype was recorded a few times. The DNA of the CDR3 is TGTGCCAGCATCTCACAGGGTTTGACTGGTGAAGCTTTCTTT. Its protein is CASISQGLTGEAFF. The rearrangement joins TRBV3-1 to TRBJ1-1; a weak D match, TRBD1 (6 bases). The germline V and J ends were trimmed by 7 bases and 7 bases, with 19 bases remaining between them. Germline CDR1 LGHDT, CDR2 YNNKEL (reference sequence). The CDR3 loop spans 14 amino acids.

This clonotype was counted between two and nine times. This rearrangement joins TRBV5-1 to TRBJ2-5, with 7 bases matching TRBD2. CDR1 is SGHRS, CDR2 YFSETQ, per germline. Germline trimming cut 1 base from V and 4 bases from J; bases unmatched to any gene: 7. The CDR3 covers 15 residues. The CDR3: CASSLREGSGETQYF. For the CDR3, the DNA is TGCGCCAGCAGCTTGAGGGAGGGTAGCGGAGAGACCCAGTACTTC.

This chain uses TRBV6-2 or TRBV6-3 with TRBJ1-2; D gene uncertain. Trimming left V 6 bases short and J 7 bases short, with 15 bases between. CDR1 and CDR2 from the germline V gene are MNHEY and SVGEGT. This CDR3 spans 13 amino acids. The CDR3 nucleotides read TGTGCCAGCAGAATCCGGCGGTCGAGTGGCTACACCTTC. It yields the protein CASRIRRSSGYTF.

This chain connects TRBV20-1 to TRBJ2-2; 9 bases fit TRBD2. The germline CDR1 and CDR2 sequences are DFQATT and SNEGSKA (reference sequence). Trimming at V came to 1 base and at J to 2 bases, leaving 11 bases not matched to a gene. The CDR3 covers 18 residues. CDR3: CSARAKRGDLINTGELFF. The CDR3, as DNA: TGCAGTGCTAGAGCCAAGCGGGGGGACCTAATTAACACCGGGGAGCTGTTTTTT.

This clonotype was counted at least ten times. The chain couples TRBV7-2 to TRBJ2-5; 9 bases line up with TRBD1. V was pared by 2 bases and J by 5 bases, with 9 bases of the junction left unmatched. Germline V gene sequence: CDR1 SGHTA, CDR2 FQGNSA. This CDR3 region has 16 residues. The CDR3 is CASSLSGTGMFETQYF. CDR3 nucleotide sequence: TGTGCCAGCAGCTTATCCGGGACAGGGATGTTTGAGACCCAGTACTTC.

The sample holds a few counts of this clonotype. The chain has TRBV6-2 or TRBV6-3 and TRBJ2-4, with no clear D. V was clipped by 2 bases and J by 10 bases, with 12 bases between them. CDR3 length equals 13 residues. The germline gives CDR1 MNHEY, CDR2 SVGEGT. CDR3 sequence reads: CASSYTETGIQYF. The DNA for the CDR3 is TGTGCCAGCAGTTACACCGAGACTGGTATTCAGTACTTC.

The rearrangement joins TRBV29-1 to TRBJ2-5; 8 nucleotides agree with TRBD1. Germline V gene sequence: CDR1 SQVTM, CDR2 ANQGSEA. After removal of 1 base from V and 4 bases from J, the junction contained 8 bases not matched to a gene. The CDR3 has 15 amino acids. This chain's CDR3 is CSVEGTRGRRETQYF. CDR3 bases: TGCAGCGTTGAAGGAACCAGGGGGCGCAGAGAGACCCAGTACTTC.

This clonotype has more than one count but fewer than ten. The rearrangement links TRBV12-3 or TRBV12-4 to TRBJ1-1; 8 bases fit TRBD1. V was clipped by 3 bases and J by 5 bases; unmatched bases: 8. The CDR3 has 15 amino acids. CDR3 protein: CASSFSGTGRTEAFF. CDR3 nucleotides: TGTGCCAGCAGTTTTTCGGGGACAGGAAGGACTGAAGCTTTCTTT.

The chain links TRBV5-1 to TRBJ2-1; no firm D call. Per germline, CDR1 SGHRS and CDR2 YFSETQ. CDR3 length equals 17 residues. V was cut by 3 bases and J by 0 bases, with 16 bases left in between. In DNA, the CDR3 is TGCGCCAGCAGCTCCGGAGCAGGCCTCAGCTCCTACAATGAGCAGTTCTTC. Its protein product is CASSSGAGLSSYNEQFF. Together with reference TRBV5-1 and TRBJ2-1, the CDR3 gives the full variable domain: KAGVTQTPRYLIKTRGQQVTLSCSPISGHRSVSWYQQTPGQGLQFLFEYFSETQRNKGNFPGRFSGRQFSNSRSEMNVSTLELGDSALYLCASSSGAGLSSYNEQFFGPGTRLTVL.

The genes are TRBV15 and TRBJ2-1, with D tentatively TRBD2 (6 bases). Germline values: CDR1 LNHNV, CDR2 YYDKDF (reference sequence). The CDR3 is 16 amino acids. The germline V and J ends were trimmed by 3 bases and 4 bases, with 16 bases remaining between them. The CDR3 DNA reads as TGTGCCACCAGCAGCGGGGGAAGGGCGAGATACAATGAGCAGTTCTTC. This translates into CATSSGGRARYNEQFF.

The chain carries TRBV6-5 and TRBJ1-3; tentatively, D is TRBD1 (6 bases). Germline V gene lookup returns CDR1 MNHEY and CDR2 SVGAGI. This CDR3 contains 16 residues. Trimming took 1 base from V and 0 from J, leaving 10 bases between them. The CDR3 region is CASSYLTGPSGNTIYF. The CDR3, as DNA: TGTGCCAGCAGTTACTTGACAGGCCCCTCTGGAAACACCATATATTTT.

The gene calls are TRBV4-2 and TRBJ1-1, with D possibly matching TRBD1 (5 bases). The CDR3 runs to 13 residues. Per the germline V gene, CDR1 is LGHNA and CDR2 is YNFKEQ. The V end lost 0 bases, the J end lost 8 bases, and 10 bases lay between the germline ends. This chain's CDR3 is CASSQDLGGEAFF. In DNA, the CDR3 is TGTGCCAGCAGCCAAGATCTTGGGGGGGAAGCTTTCTTT.

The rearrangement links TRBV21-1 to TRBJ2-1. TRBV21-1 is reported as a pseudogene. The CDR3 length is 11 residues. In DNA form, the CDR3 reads TGTGCCAGAAAGAGATACAATGAGCAGTTCTTC. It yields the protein CARKRYNEQFF.

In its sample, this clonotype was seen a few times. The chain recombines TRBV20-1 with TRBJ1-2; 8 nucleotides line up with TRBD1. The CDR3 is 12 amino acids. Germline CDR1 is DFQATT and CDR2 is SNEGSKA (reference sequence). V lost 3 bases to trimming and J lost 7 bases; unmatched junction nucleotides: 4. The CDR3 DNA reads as TGCAGTGCTAGGGGTCAGGGGGCTGGCTACACCTTC. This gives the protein CSARGQGAGYTF.

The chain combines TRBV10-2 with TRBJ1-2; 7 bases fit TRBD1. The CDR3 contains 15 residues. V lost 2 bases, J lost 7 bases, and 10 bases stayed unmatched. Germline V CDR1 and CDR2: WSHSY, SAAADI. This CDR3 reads CASSERQGEFVGYTF. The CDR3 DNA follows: TGCGCCAGCAGTGAGCGGCAGGGGGAATTTGTTGGCTACACCTTC.